This TCR beta chain was identified during a study of shared clonotypes between healthy human individuals. This clone came up a few times. Using immunoSEQ multiplex PCR, the repertoire was profiled, and TCRdb retains in-frame clones only, with some absent. Altogether hundreds of thousands of clones are present, 60% to 80% being singletons, with the ten largest covering less than 2%. Germline CDR1 SGHRS, CDR2 YFSETQ. The CDR3 contains 13 residues. V lost 1 base and J lost 13, with 18 bases in between. Input material: memory CD4+ T cells sorted from blood. Regarding subset: CD45RA-negative fraction. The sequence came from a woman in her 30s in good health. The gene calls are TRBV5-1 and TRBJ2-7; possible D gene TRBD2, 5 bases. Written as DNA, the CDR3 is TGCGCCAGCAGCTTGCTGGATGACGGGAAGTTCTACTTC. It is translated as CASSLLDDGKFYF.